These 28 T cell receptor beta chains share one sample of origin, sequenced in a study of regulatory T cells in long-lasting Graves disease. Regarding time point: persistent/refractory GD, antithyroid drugs over 5 years with positive TRAb. Making the TCR library involved RNA that had been extracted from PBMCs. Through Arm-PCR of CDR3 regions and iRepertoire HTBI primers, TCR beta libraries were built. TCRdb processed the multiplex PCR reads anew with MiXCR; each CDR3 protein has one entry. The sample yields roughly 470,000 distinct CDR3 sequences, 20% to 25% seen once. The specimen comprised peripheral blood mononuclear cells (PBMCs), sampled when the disease was refractory, from a patient treated with antithyroid drugs. These receptors originate from a female donor with Graves disease.

The rearrangement links TRBV5-1 to TRBJ2-7; the match to TRBD2 covers 12 bases. V trimming: 0 bases; J trimming: 0 bases; junction bases outside the gene matches: 4. The CDR3 sequence is 17 residues long. Germline CDR1 reads SGHRS; CDR2 reads YFSETQ. In nucleotides, the CDR3 is TGCGCCAGCAGCTTGGGGCTAGCGGGAGGGAGCTCCTACGAGCAGTACTTC. This translates into CASSLGLAGGSSYEQYF.

As for this clonotype: A far larger clone lies a single base away; this is likely a read error. CDR3 sequence (DNA): TGTGCCAGCAGTTTTTACAGGAGCACTGAAGCTTTCTTT. This encodes CASSFYRSTEAFF. The V and J genes are TRBV6-6 and TRBJ1-1, with TRBD1 as a possible D gene (5 bases). V lost 4 bases to trimming and J lost 4 bases, with 10 bases between them. This CDR3 is built from 13 residues. Germline V gene data show CDR1 as MNHNY and CDR2 as SVGAGI (reference sequence).

The rearrangement uses TRBV7-9 and TRBJ1-1, with D perhaps TRBD1 (6 bases). The V and J ends lost 6 bases and 3 bases respectively, with 17 bases between them. CDR3 size: 15 residues. Germline lookup yields CDR1 SEHNR and CDR2 FQNEAQ (reference sequence). The CDR3 DNA reads TGTGCCAGCAGTCCCTCCCAGGGGATGCACACTGAAGCTTTCTTT. It is translated as CASSPSQGMHTEAFF.

This clonotype was detected a few times. The chain uses TRBV29-1 and TRBJ2-2; perhaps TRBD2 as D (5 bases). Germline CDR1 and CDR2: SQVTM and ANQGSEA. The V end lost 7 bases, the J end lost 3 bases, and 9 bases lay between the germline ends. The CDR3 sequence is 12 residues long. CDR3 region: CSATSDTGELFF. For the CDR3, the DNA is TGCAGCGCTACTAGTGACACCGGGGAGCTGTTTTTT.

This clonotype turned up a few times. The DNA of the CDR3 is TGCGCCAGCAGCTCGGAAAGGGGACAGGGACGCTACGAGCAGTACTTC. Its translation is CASSSERGQGRYEQYF. The rearrangement joins TRBV5-1 to TRBJ2-7; 9 positions match TRBD1. The junction had 10 bases not matched to a gene; V was cut back by 3 bases and J by 3 bases. This CDR3 is built from 16 residues. Germline loops: CDR1 SGHRS, CDR2 YFSETQ.

There are many counts of this clonotype. V is TRBV6-1 and J is TRBJ2-7; D is undetermined. Germline V gene lookup returns CDR1 MNHNS and CDR2 SASEGT. The CDR3 extends over 11 amino acids. Trimming removed 8 bases from V and 9 bases from J, with 14 bases in between. The CDR3 sequence: CASGTQRGQYF. The CDR3 DNA sequence: TGTGCCAGCGGAACTCAACGAGGGCAGTACTTC.

This clonotype was recorded a few times. The rearrangement links TRBV12-3 or TRBV12-4 to TRBJ2-6, with D perhaps TRBD2 (5 bases). Trimming shortened V by 5 bases and J by 2 bases, and 10 bases separated the two germline ends. The CDR3 covers 15 residues. The DNA for the CDR3 is TGTGCCAGCAGTCGGTCACTAGCTGGGGCCAACGTCCTGACTTTC. Translating gives CASSRSLAGANVLTF.

This clonotype has at least ten counts. The chain joins TRBV28 to TRBJ2-6; 8 bases agree with TRBD1. V shed 5 bases and J 5 bases; nucleotides not matched to a gene: 14. The V gene's germline CDR1 is MDHEN and CDR2 SYDVKM. The length of the CDR3 is 18 residues. CDR3 DNA: TGTGCCAGCAGTGCCCGGGACAGGCCCTCTCCGAGGGCCAACGTCCTGACTTTC. It yields the protein CASSARDRPSPRANVLTF.

V and J are TRBV12-3 or TRBV12-4 and TRBJ2-1; 7 bases map to TRBD2. The CDR3 sequence is 15 residues long. The V gene end was trimmed by 3 bases and the J gene end by 3 bases; junction bases not matched to a gene: 5. The CDR3, as DNA: TGTGCCAGCAGTTTCGGGGCTAGCGGCTACAATGAGCAGTTCTTC. This encodes CASSFGASGYNEQFF.

This clonotype was counted ten times or more. V gene TRBV5-1 combines with J gene TRBJ2-7; D not resolved. This CDR3 spans 14 amino acids. Germline-derived CDR1 and CDR2 are SGHRS and YFSETQ. V gave up 0 bases and J gave up 0 bases, with 7 bases separating them. The CDR3 DNA reads as TGCGCCAGCAGCTTGGTCCCGGCCTCCTACGAGCAGTACTTC. It specifies CASSLVPASYEQYF. Supplemented by reference TRBV5-1 and TRBJ2-7, the full variable domain reads KAGVTQTPRYLIKTRGQQVTLSCSPISGHRSVSWYQQTPGQGLQFLFEYFSETQRNKGNFPGRFSGRQFSNSRSEMNVSTLELGDSALYLCASSLVPASYEQYFGPGTRLTVT.

The CDR3 is CATSTGTGAYEQYF. The CDR3 DNA sequence: TGTGCCACCTCCACCGGGACAGGGGCCTACGAGCAGTACTTC. The J gene is TRBJ2-7, the V gene TRBV24-1, with 10 positions matching TRBD1. There are 14 residues in the CDR3. CDR1 is KGHDR and CDR2 is SFDVKD in the germline V gene. V trimming: 9 bases; J trimming: 2 bases; junction bases outside the gene matches: 6.

This clonotype was counted at least ten times. The rearrangement joins TRBV30 to TRBJ2-2; no definite D call. In germline, CDR1 is GTSNPN, CDR2 SVGIG (reference sequence). CDR3 size: 12 residues. The V and J ends lost 1 base and 2 bases respectively, with 2 bases between them. The CDR3 reads CAWSANTGELFF. CDR3 coding DNA: TGTGCCTGGAGTGCCAACACCGGGGAGCTGTTTTTT.

At least ten counts were recorded for this clonotype. As DNA, the CDR3 is TGTGCCAGCAGGGCGGGACCCAACTACGAGCAGTACTTC. It codes for CASRAGPNYEQYF. The chain combines TRBV6-1 with TRBJ2-7; D perhaps matches TRBD2 (6 bases). Trimming took off 6 bases at V and 3 bases at J, with 12 bases between the two ends. The CDR3 has 13 amino acids. CDR1 is MNHNS and CDR2 is SASEGT in the germline V gene.

This clonotype was detected ten times or more. CDR3 sequence: CASRVDRGRNQPQHF. The CDR3 coding sequence is TGTGCCAGCAGGGTGGACAGGGGGCGAAATCAGCCCCAGCATTTT. This chain joins TRBV12-3 or TRBV12-4 and TRBJ1-5, with 11 bases fitting TRBD1. The CDR3 sequence is 15 residues long. Trimming cost V 6 bases and J 4 bases; bases outside gene matches: 5.

The rearrangement uses TRBV7-3 and TRBJ2-7; weak D call: TRBD2 (5 bases). The CDR3 is 15 amino acids. Germline-derived CDR1 and CDR2 are SGHTA and FQGTGA. Deletions cut 0 bases from V and 5 bases from J, with 14 bases between. CDR3 loop: CASSLTRRPIDEQYF. The CDR3 nucleotides are TGTGCCAGCAGCTTAACGAGGAGGCCAATTGACGAGCAGTACTTC.

With regard to this clonotype: A much larger clone is a single base away; this may be a read error. The rearrangement joins TRBV7-3 to TRBJ2-7; D unresolved. Germline CDR1 is SGHTA and CDR2 is FQGTGA. Trimming took 5 bases from V and 5 from J, leaving 16 bases between them. CDR3 length: 14 residues. CDR3 nucleotides: TGTGCCAGCAGCCGGGCATCTGGGCCCCACGAGCAGTACTTC. Translating it yields CASSRASGPHEQYF.

The chain is built from TRBV28 and TRBJ1-5, with D perhaps matching TRBD1 (5 bases). The V gene's germline CDR1 is MDHEN and CDR2 SYDVKM. This CDR3 contains 15 residues. The germline V and J ends were trimmed by 6 bases and 0 bases, with 12 bases remaining between them. CDR3 loop: CASRGPGFSNQPQHF. CDR3 DNA: TGTGCCAGCAGGGGGCCTGGGTTTAGCAATCAGCCCCAGCATTTT. The entire variable domain, with the rest obtained from reference TRBV28 and TRBJ1-5, is as follows: DVKVTQSSRYLVKRTGEKVFLECVQDMDHENMFWYRQDPGLGLRLIYFSYDVKMKEKGDIPEGYSVSREKKERFSLILESASTNQTSMYLCASRGPGFSNQPQHFGDGTRLSIL.

The V gene is TRBV5-1, the J gene TRBJ2-3; D unclear. This CDR3 is 11 amino acids long. Germline CDR1 and CDR2: SGHRS and YFSETQ. Trimming cost V 6 bases and J 3 bases, with 5 bases left between them. CDR3 protein: CASKETDTQYF. The CDR3 nucleotides read TGCGCCAGCAAGGAGACAGATACGCAGTATTTT.

About this clonotype itself: This may arise from a read error, as a much more abundant clone is one base away. This chain uses TRBV28 with TRBJ1-1; the D is unclear. CDR3 length: 15 residues. Per the germline V gene, CDR1 is MDHEN and CDR2 is SYDVKM. The V gene lost 4 bases and the J gene lost 3 bases, with 15 bases spanning the gap. The CDR3 nucleotides read TGTGCCAGCAGTTCCAACGTGGACCGAGACACTGAAGCTTTCTTT. Its translation is CASSSNVDRDTEAFF.

The chain links TRBV6-2 or TRBV6-3 to TRBJ1-1, with 8 bases matching TRBD1. Germline CDR1 is MNHEY and CDR2 is SVGEGT. After removal of 6 bases from V and 1 base from J, the junction contained 4 bases not matched to a gene. The CDR3 has 14 amino acids. The CDR3 DNA reads as TGTGCCAGCAGATTCACAGGGGGGAACACTGAAGCTTTCTTT. The encoded protein is CASRFTGGNTEAFF.

This clonotype has a count of ten or more. This chain links TRBV19 with TRBJ1-1; no firm D call. Germline CDR1 LNHDA, CDR2 SQIVND (reference sequence). V was cut by 2 bases and J by 4 bases, with 11 bases left in between. The CDR3 contains 14 residues. For the CDR3, the DNA is TGTGCCAGTAGTATACGTTCGGGGTTCACTGAAGCTTTCTTT. Translated: CASSIRSGFTEAFF.

This clonotype was recorded at least ten times. V is TRBV25-1 and J is TRBJ1-2; D remains ambiguous. There are 15 residues in the CDR3. V dropped 5 bases and J dropped 8 bases, with 21 bases sitting between them. The germline V gene has CDR1 MGHDK and CDR2 SYGVNS. CDR3 loop: CASSTIDVTTRGYTF. The CDR3 DNA follows: TGTGCCAGCAGTACAATAGACGTTACAACGAGGGGCTACACCTTC.

This clonotype was detected many times. V and J are TRBV7-9 and TRBJ1-6; D remains ambiguous. Germline CDR1 is SEHNR and CDR2 is FQNEAQ (reference sequence). CDR3 length: 15 residues. The germline V and J ends were trimmed by 5 bases and 7 bases, with 15 bases remaining between them. The CDR3, as DNA: TGTGCCAGCAGCCCAAGGGCAGTGGAGAATTCACCCCTCCACTTT. Translated, it gives CASSPRAVENSPLHF.

The V gene is TRBV4-3, the J gene TRBJ2-1, with TRBD2 identical over 8 bases. The CDR3 runs to 16 residues. J lost 0 bases, V lost 5 bases, and 6 bases had no gene match. CDR1 is LGHNA and CDR2 is YSLEER in the germline V gene. The CDR3 sequence is CASSSLAGPSYNEQFF. The CDR3 coding sequence is TGCGCCAGCAGCTCGTTAGCGGGACCCTCCTACAATGAGCAGTTCTTC.

This clonotype occurred many times. The chain joins TRBV28 to TRBJ2-7; D is ambiguous. Germline CDR1 is MDHEN and CDR2 is SYDVKM. V gave up 5 bases and J gave up 2 bases, with 13 bases separating them. CDR3 length equals 14 residues. The CDR3 protein is CASSLAGATYEQYF. The DNA of the CDR3 is TGTGCCAGCAGTCTCGCTGGTGCTACCTACGAGCAGTACTTC.

This chain joins TRBV5-1 and TRBJ1-2, with 7 bases aligning to TRBD1. The junction had 12 bases not matched to a gene; V was cut back by 4 bases and J by 6 bases. Germline V gene data show CDR1 as SGHRS and CDR2 as YFSETQ. This CDR3 is 15 amino acids long. DNA of the CDR3: TGCGCCAGCAGCACATGGACAGGCCCCGGCAATGGCTACACCTTC. It translates to CASSTWTGPGNGYTF.

This clonotype was observed at least ten times. The V and J genes are TRBV19 and TRBJ1-5, with D perhaps matching TRBD1 (5 bases). Germline CDR1 and CDR2: LNHDA and SQIVND (reference sequence). Trimming shortened V by 5 bases and J by 3 bases, and 14 bases separated the two germline ends. CDR3 length equals 15 residues. Here the CDR3 reads CASSEVGGNNQPQHF. The CDR3 bases are TGTGCCAGTAGTGAGGTGGGGGGTAACAATCAGCCCCAGCATTTT.

This clonotype was observed many times. This chain links TRBV28 with TRBJ2-7; 7 bases are a match to TRBD1. With V trimmed by 5 bases and J by 6 bases, 4 bases remained unmatched. CDR3 length: 12 amino acids. Germline CDR1 reads MDHEN; CDR2 reads SYDVKM. In nucleotides, the CDR3 is TGTGCCAGCAGTATTAACAGGGGCGAGCAGTACTTC. It is translated as CASSINRGEQYF. Together with reference TRBV28 and TRBJ2-7, the CDR3 gives the full variable domain: DVKVTQSSRYLVKRTGEKVFLECVQDMDHENMFWYRQDPGLGLRLIYFSYDVKMKEKGDIPEGYSVSREKKERFSLILESASTNQTSMYLCASSINRGEQYFGPGTRLTVT.